One TCR beta chain is described in this entry. This clone came up a few times. Its recognized antigen is unknown. No much larger clonotype is one base removed from it; base qualities were not supplied. These data come from a study of beta chain features in type 1 diabetes (dated by TCRdb to about 2018). About the full investigation: No differences in mean age, gender distribution, total cell number or subset yield were found between patients and healthy donors. Across all samples, some 110,000,000 sorted cells were examined, and cell number per subset correlated strongly with RNA yield. In the study, TCRB repertoires of sorted circulating CD4+ T cell subsets from recently diagnosed type 1 diabetes patients were compared with those of matched healthy donors. Naive and central memory subsets were obtained from all 30 or so donors, but regulatory and stem cell-like memory subsets were isolated from only 8 patients and 8 healthy donors. General findings and caveats noted by the study authors: A moderate but significant shortening of TCRB CDR3 length was observed in type 1 diabetes patients in all four CD4+ subsets. Only small numbers of individuals were included in the HLA sub-analyses, which left unresolved whether HLA type had any influence on TCRB rearrangement. At VDJ recombination sites, patients with type 1 diabetes made fewer insertions and deleted more nucleotides, a pattern implying thymic rearrangement abnormalities. Because cDNA was sequenced instead of genomic DNA, highly expressing activated cells could be over-represented, though the groups showed no difference in activation or CD3 levels. Naive, central memory and regulatory TCRB repertoires appeared more similar among patients than among healthy donors. Shorter templates might be favored by PCR, yet because patient and control samples were amplified and corrected together, any such skew would affect both groups equally.

V is cut by 4 bases and J by 0 bases, and the space between the germline ends is 11 bases. The CDR3 numbers 15 residues from cysteine through phenylalanine. CDR3 DNA is the only sequence kept; it has 45 bases, read in frame from the first base. The CDR1 and CDR2 encoded by the germline V gene are KGHSH and LQKENI. From each donor, a single peripheral blood sample of approximately 110 mL on average was drawn into heparinised tubes. A BD FACSAria II and a panel including CD45RO, CCR7, CD25, CD127, CD95 and CD27 were used to sort naive, central memory, regulatory and stem cell-like memory CD4+ T cells. Purity was above 95% for every sorted population. PBMCs were separated immediately by Lymphoprep density gradient centrifugation and were stained directly, without being cultured. Samples were stained and sorted in pairs, with one healthy donor and one patient per experiment, so that batch effects were minimized.

The High Capacity cDNA Reverse Transcription Kit was used to reverse transcribe all of the isolated RNA, meaning that expressed TCRB transcripts were what got sequenced. Deep immunoSEQ sequencing was applied to naive, central memory and regulatory T cell samples, giving an average of approximately 3.8 million total reads per sample. After sorted cells were lysed in RLT buffer, RNA was extracted with DNase-treated RNeasy Micro or Mini kits, with the choice depending on cell number. To prevent cross-contamination, each cell subset was processed individually, whereas patient and healthy donor samples were processed jointly. TCRB sequences were amplified from cDNA with the immunoSEQ multiplex PCR, producing 87-bp fragments spanning the CDR3 region. Sequencing of the amplicons was performed on the Illumina HiSeq platform. Processing in the source paper ran as follows. Synthetic template baselines were used to correct PCR bias computationally, reads within Hamming distance 2 were collapsed, and singletons that could not be merged were discarded. By aligning reads against IMGT, V, D and J genes, CDR3 length, and insertions or deletions at six rearrangement sites were assigned. Within each subset, clonotype counts were normalized to sorted cell number, and only after that were true diversity and Gini coefficients computed with the tcR R package. The overlap coefficient, calculated on TCRB nucleotide sequences, was used to measure repertoire sharing. The table comes from immuneACCESS by way of TCRdb, which keeps in-frame sequences with V and J called. Part of the clones is missing from these tables; in studies checked, under half for an unresolved V gene and the rest for unknown reasons. That table supplies the V and J calls and clone size; D and trimming were determined from the DNA. The sample table holds about 320,000 clones, of which less than 15% were seen once. The top ten clonotypes cover roughly 6.7% of the sample.

The source is a man aged 30-40 years in good health. The rearrangement combines TRBV18 with TRBJ2-3; TRBD2 is a possible D gene, resting on 6 matching bases. Sequencing was carried out using central memory CD4+ T cells from blood. The encoded CDR3 is CASSLISGSTDTQYF. The DNA sequence is as follows: TGTGCCAGCTCACTTATCAGCGGGAGCACAGATACGCAGTATTTT. The full variable domain, completed from the reference TRBV18 and TRBJ2-3 proteins outside the CDR3, reads NAGVMQNPRHLVRRRGQEARLRCSPMKGHSHVYWYRQLPEEGLKFMVYLQKENIIDESGMPKERFSAEFPKEGPSILRIQQVVRGDSAAYFCASSLISGSTDTQYFGPGTRLTVL.